This T cell receptor beta chain was documented in a study of T cells in Graves' hyperthyroidism and ophthalmopathy. At the level of the study: Peripheral blood was collected at initial diagnosis, before any treatment. Whole-study results and caveats: Peripheral blood also featured most of the thyroid clonotypes expanded above 0.001.

Amplification of TCR beta CDR3 regions used RNA as the template. The HTBI set primed first-round TCR CDR3 RT-PCR. Using its own MiXCR run on the multiplex PCR reads, TCRdb lists one record per CDR3 protein. The sample includes more than 75,000 distinct CDR3 sequences, about 51% of them seen just once. Exclusion of patients followed from uncontrolled infection, other autoimmune disease, pregnancy or lactation. Diagnoses were established using clinical symptoms, serum thyroxine and TRAb, thyroid ultrasound and orbital computed tomography. This clonotype was seen ten or more times. Its antigen is undetermined. This CDR3 comprises 16 residues. The germline V and J ends were trimmed by 2 bases and 8 bases, with 21 bases remaining between them. Per germline, CDR1 ENHRY and CDR2 SYGVKD.

The chain combines TRBV10-3 with TRBJ1-2, with a weak D call TRBD1 (6 bases). This clonotype was sampled from a woman between 40 and 50 years old with Graves' hyperthyroidism. Specimen: blood. CDR3 coding DNA: TGTGCCATCAGTGAGCCTTTACAGGGCGTACGGGAGGGCTACACCTTC. Translated: CAISEPLQGVREGYTF.